Each of the 11 T cell receptor beta chains below was sequenced from the same sample in a study of molecular identifiers for immune sequencing clone quantification. TCRdb passed the PCR reads through MiXCR, listing each CDR3 protein once. The table has over 65,000 distinct CDR3 sequences, around 27% seen once. Material for sequencing was naive CD8+ T cells from blood, with Jurkat cell RNA spiked in. Subset described: FACS-sorted CD8+CD4-CCR7+CD45RA+ naive T cells. These receptors were obtained from a human donor in good health. Some libraries in this study had Jurkat cell RNA spiked in.

In this sample, this clonotype turned up many times. The chain joins TRBV5-1 to TRBJ2-7, with 9 bases that match TRBD1. The V and J ends lost 2 bases and 3 bases, in that order; junction bases with no gene match: 3. Germline V gene lookup returns CDR1 SGHRS and CDR2 YFSETQ. The CDR3 length is 14 residues. As DNA, the CDR3 is TGCGCCAGCAGCTTCGGACAGGGGTACTACGAGCAGTACTTC. This gives the protein CASSFGQGYYEQYF. Drawing the rest from reference TRBV5-1 and TRBJ2-7, the complete variable domain is KAGVTQTPRYLIKTRGQQVTLSCSPISGHRSVSWYQQTPGQGLQFLFEYFSETQRNKGNFPGRFSGRQFSNSRSEMNVSTLELGDSALYLCASSFGQGYYEQYFGPGTRLTVT.

As regards this clonotype: Since a much larger clone is just one base distant, this may be a read error. As the CDR3 is not closed by the conserved phenylalanine or tryptophan, this likely results from a read error. The chain joins TRBV9 to TRBJ2-3; TRBD2 might be the D (7 bases). Trimming took off 4 bases at V and 6 bases at J, with 15 bases between the two ends. The CDR3 is 14 amino acids. Germline V gene sequence: CDR1 SGDLS, CDR2 YYNGEE. The CDR3 DNA is TGTGCCAGCAGCAGAGGGGGGGGGCCGGATACGCAGTATTCT. This translates into CASSRGGGPDTQYS.

As to this clonotype: A single base separates this from a much larger clone, so it may be a read error. CDR3 nucleotides: TGTGTCAGCAGTTCCGGGCTGTCGGCGACTGAAGCTTTCTTT. Translated: CVSSSGLSATEAFF. This chain joins TRBV28 and TRBJ1-1; D unresolved. CDR1 is MDHEN and CDR2 is SYDVKM in the germline V gene. CDR3 size: 14 residues.

Turning to this clonotype: With a much larger clone just one base away, this may be a read error. Because the CDR3 is missing its conserved closing phenylalanine or tryptophan, this is likely a read error. The genes are TRBV7-2 and TRBJ1-6, with unresolved D. The CDR3 covers 17 residues. Germline-derived CDR1 and CDR2 are SGHTA and FQGNSA. Trimming took off 2 bases at V and 2 bases at J, with 13 bases between the two ends. The CDR3 is CASSLISGSPYNSPLHL. The CDR3 DNA reads as TGTGCCAGCAGCTTAATTTCTGGGAGTCCCTATAATTCACCCCTCCACCTT.

The chain combines TRBV5-1 with TRBJ2-6, with unresolved D. Trimming stripped 3 bases from V and 0 bases from J, with 4 bases between. The CDR3 has 14 residues. CDR1 is SGHRS, CDR2 YFSETQ, per germline. CDR3 DNA: TGCGCCAGCAGCTGGGGCTCTGGGGCCAACGTCCTGACTTTC. Its translation is CASSWGSGANVLTF.

This clonotype was picked up many times. V is TRBV30 and J is TRBJ1-1, with D tentatively TRBD1 (6 bases). Germline V gene sequence: CDR1 GTSNPN, CDR2 SVGIG (reference sequence). With 4 bases removed from V and 4 bases from J, the gap between germline ends came to 16 bases. This CDR3 has 14 residues. CDR3 nucleotide sequence: TGTGCCTGGATTTCCGCGAGGGGGGGCACTGAAGCTTTCTTT. Encoded protein: CAWISARGGTEAFF. Filled out from reference TRBV30 and TRBJ1-1, the complete variable domain reads SQTIHQWPATLVQPVGSPLSLECTVEGTSNPNLYWYRQAAGRGLQLLFYSVGIGQISSEVPQNLSASRPQDRQFILSSKKLLLSDSGFYLCAWISARGGTEAFFGQGTRLTVV.

The J gene is TRBJ2-4, the V gene TRBV5-1, with 10 bases that match TRBD2. Germline V gene data show CDR1 as SGHRS and CDR2 as YFSETQ. V lost 4 bases and J lost 0; bases outside the gene matches: 13. This CDR3 has 19 residues. The CDR3 nucleotides read TGCGCCAGCAGCGGGGGATCTAGCGGGAGAAGGAAAGCCAAAAACATTCAGTACTTC. Translated: CASSGGSSGRRKAKNIQYF.

In its sample, this clonotype was seen a few times. The chain is built from TRBV11-2 and TRBJ2-6, with D unclear. The V gene lost 1 base and the J gene lost 0 bases, with 13 bases spanning the gap. This CDR3 is built from 18 residues. The germline V gene encodes CDR1 SGHAT and CDR2 FQNNGV. This CDR3 reads CASSLAAGLNSGANVLTF. The CDR3 nucleotides read TGTGCCAGCAGCTTAGCGGCAGGATTAAACTCTGGGGCCAACGTCCTGACTTTC.

The chain recombines TRBV12-3 or TRBV12-4 with TRBJ2-7, with 9 bases matching TRBD1. The CDR3 contains 15 residues. Trimming cost V 6 bases and J 0 bases; bases outside gene matches: 6. DNA of the CDR3: TGTGCCAGCAGCCGAGGACAGGGGAGCTCCTACGAGCAGTACTTC. This codes for CASSRGQGSSYEQYF.

This clonotype was detected many times. The chain has TRBV29-1 and TRBJ2-3; maybe TRBD2 (5 bases). CDR1 is SQVTM, CDR2 ANQGSEA, per germline. CDR3 length: 17 amino acids. Trimming cost V 3 bases and J 0 bases, with 19 bases left between them. CDR3 nucleotides: TGCAGCGTTGATGATAGGCAACGGACTCTTAGCACAGATACGCAGTATTTT. It translates to CSVDDRQRTLSTDTQYF.

CDR3 DNA: TGTGCCAGTAGTATAGAAGGACAGATTAAAAACATTCAGTACTTC. This translates into CASSIEGQIKNIQYF. This chain joins TRBV19 and TRBJ2-4; perhaps TRBD1 as D (6 bases). CDR3 size: 15 residues. CDR1 and CDR2 (germline): LNHDA, SQIVND (reference sequence). V lost 0 bases, J lost 4 bases, and 10 bases lay in between.